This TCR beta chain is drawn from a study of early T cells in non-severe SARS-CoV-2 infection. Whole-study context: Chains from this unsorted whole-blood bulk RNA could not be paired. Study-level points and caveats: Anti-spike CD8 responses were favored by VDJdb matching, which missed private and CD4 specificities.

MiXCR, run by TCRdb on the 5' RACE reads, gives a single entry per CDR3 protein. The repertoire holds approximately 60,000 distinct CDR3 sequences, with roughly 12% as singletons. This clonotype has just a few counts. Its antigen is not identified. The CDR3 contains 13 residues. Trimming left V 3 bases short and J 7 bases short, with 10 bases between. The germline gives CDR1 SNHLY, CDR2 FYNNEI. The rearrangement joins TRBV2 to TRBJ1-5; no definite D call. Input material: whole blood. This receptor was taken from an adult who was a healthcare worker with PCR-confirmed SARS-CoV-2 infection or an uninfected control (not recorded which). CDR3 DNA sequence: TGTGCCAGCAGTGACTGGGAAGGACAGCCCCAGCATTTT. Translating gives CASSDWEGQPQHF.